One TCR beta chain is described in this entry. MiXCR, applied by TCRdb to the 5' RACE reads, yields one record per CDR3 protein. The repertoire includes some 760,000 distinct CDR3 sequences, 18% of them detected once, and around 13% sits in the top ten. This entry belongs to a study of identical twins. Per the germline V gene, CDR1 is SQVTM and CDR2 is ANQGSEA. The CDR3 runs to 13 residues. V was pared by 5 bases and J by 5 bases, with 14 bases between. The sample was also linked to a second study, of T cells expressing NK-cell markers. That source notes: CD3+CD56+NKG2C+, CD3+CD56+NKG2C- and CD3+CD56-NKG2C+ T cells, once sorted, supplied the TCR beta repertoires.

Sequences were obtained from PBMCs. J is TRBJ2-3 and V is TRBV29-1; possibly TRBD1 for D (5 bases). This clonotype was sampled from a woman aged 18-29 years in good health. The CDR3 DNA follows: TGCAGCGTTCGAGACAGATCCTTAGATACGCAGTATTTT. Translated: CSVRDRSLDTQYF.